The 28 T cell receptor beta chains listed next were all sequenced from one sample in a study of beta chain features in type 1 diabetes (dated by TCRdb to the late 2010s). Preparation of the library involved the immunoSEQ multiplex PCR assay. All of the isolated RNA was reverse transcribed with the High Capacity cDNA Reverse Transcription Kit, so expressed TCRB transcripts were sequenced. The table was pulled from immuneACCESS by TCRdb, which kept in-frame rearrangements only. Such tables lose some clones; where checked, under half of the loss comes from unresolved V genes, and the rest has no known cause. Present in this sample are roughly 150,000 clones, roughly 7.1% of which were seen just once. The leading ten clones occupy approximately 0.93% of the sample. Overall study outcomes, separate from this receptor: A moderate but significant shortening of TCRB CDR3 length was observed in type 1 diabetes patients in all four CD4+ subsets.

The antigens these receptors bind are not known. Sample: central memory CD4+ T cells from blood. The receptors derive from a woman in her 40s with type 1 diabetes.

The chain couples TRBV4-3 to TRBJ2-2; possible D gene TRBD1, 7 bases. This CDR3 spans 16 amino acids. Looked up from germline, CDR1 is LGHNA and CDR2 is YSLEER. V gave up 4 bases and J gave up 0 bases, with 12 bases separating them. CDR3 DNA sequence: TGCGCCAGCAGCCTGGAGGGGGCTGCGAACACCGGGGAGCTGTTTTTT. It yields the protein CASSLEGAANTGELFF.

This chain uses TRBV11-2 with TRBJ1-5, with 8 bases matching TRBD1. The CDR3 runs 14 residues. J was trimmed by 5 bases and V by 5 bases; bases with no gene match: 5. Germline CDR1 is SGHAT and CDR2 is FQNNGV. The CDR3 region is CASSRTGTDQPQHF. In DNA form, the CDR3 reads TGTGCCAGCAGCCGGACAGGGACGGATCAGCCCCAGCATTTT.

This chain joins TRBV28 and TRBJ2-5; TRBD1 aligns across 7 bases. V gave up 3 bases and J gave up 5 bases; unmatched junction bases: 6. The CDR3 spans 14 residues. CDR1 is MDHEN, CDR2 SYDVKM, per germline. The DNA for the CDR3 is TGTGCCAGCAGTTTTTTGACAGGGAGCGAGACCCAGTACTTC. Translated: CASSFLTGSETQYF.

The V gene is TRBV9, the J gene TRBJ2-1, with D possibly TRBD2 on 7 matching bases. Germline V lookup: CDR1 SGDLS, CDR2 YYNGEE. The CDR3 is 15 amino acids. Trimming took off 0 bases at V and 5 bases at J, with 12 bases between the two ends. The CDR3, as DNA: TGTGCCAGCAGCGTAGGGGGGGGCCAGCACAATGAGCAGTTCTTC. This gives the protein CASSVGGGQHNEQFF.

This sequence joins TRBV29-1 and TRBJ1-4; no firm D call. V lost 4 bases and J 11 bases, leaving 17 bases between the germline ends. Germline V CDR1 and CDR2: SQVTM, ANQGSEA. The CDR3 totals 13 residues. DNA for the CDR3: TGCAGCGTTGCCTCCGGGAGGGAAGGGAAACTGTTTTTT. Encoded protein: CSVASGREGKLFF.

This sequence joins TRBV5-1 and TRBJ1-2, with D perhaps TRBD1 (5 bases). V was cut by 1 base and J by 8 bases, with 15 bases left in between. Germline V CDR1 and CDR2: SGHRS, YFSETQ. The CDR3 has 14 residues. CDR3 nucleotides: TGCGCCAGCAGCTTGCGCCCTCGGCAGGGCGGCTACACCTTC. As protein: CASSLRPRQGGYTF.

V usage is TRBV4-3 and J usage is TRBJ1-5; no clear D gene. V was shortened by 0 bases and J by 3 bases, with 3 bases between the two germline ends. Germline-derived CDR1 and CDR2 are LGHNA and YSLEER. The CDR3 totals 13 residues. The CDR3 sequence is CASSQDYNQPQHF. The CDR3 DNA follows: TGCGCCAGCAGCCAAGACTACAATCAGCCCCAGCATTTT.

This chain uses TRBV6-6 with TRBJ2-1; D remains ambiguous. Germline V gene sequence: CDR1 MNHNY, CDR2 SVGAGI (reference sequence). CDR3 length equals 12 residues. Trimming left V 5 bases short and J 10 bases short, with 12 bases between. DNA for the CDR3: TGTGCCAGCAGTGAGCTAGGCTTAGAGCAGTTCTTC. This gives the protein CASSELGLEQFF.

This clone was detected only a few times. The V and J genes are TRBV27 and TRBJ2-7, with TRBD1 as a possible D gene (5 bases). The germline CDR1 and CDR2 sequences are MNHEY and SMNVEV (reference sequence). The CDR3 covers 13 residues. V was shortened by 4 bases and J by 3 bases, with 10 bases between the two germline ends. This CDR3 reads CASSWTWNYEQYF. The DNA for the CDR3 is TGTGCCAGCAGTTGGACATGGAACTACGAGCAGTACTTC.

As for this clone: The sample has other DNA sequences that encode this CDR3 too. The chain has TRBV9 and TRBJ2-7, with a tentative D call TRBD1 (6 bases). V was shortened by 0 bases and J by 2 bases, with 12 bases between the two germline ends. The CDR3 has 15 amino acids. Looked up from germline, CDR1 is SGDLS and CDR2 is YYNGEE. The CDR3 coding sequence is TGTGCCAGCAGCGTAGATGAGGACAGCACCTACGAGCAGTACTTC. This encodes CASSVDEDSTYEQYF.

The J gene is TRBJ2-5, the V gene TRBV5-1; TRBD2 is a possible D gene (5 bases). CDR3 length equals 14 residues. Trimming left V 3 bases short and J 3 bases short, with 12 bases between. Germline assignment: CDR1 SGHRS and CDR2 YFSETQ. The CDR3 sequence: CASSSGGGEETQYF. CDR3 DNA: TGCGCCAGCAGCTCTGGTGGAGGAGAAGAGACCCAGTACTTC.

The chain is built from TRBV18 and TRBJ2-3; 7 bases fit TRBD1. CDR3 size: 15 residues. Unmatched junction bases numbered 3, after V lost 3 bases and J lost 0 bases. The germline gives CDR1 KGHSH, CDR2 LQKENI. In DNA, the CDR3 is TGTGCCAGCTCACCTCCGGGACAGAGCACAGATACGCAGTATTTT. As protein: CASSPPGQSTDTQYF.

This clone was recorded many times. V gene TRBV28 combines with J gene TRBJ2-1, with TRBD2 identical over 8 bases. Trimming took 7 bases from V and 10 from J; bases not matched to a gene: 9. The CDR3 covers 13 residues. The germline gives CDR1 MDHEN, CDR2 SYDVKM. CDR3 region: CASMRGDAVEQFF. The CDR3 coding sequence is TGTGCCAGCATGCGGGGGGACGCGGTGGAGCAGTTCTTC.

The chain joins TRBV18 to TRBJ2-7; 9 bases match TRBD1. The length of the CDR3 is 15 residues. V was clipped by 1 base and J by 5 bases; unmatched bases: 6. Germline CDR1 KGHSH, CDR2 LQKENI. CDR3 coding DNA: TGTGCCAGCTCACCACGGAGGACAGGGGAAAACGAGCAGTACTTC. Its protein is CASSPRRTGENEQYF.

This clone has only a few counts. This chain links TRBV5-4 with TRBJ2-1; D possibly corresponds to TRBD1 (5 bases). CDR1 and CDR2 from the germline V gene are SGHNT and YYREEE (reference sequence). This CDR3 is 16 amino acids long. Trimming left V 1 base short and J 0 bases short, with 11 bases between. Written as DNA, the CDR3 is TGTGCCAGCAGCTTGAAAGGGGCCCGCTCCTACAATGAGCAGTTCTTC. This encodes CASSLKGARSYNEQFF.

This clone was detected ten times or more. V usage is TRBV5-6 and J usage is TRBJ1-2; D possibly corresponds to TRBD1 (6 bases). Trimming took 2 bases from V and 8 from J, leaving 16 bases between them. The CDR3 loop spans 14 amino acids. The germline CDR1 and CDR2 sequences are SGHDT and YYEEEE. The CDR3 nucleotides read TGTGCCAGCAGCTTTGAACCACAGGGCGCAGGCTACACCTTC. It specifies CASSFEPQGAGYTF.

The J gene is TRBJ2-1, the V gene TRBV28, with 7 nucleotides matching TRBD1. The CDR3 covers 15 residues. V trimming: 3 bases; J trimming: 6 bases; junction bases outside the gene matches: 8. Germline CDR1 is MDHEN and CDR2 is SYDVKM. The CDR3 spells CASSLVTGNANEQFF. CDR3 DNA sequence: TGTGCCAGCAGTTTGGTGACAGGGAACGCCAATGAGCAGTTCTTC.

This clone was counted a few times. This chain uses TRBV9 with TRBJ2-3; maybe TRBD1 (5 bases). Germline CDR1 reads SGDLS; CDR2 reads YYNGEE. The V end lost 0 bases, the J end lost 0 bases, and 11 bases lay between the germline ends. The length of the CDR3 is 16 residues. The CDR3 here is CASSVAQGTSTDTQYF. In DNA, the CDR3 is TGTGCCAGCAGCGTAGCCCAGGGAACTAGCACAGATACGCAGTATTTT.

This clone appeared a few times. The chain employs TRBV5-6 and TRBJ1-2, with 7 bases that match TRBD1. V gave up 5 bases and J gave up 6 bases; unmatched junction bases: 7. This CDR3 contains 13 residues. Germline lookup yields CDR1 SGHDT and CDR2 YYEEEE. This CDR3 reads CASSRDRVDGYTF. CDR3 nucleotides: TGTGCCAGCAGTCGAGACAGGGTCGATGGCTACACCTTC.

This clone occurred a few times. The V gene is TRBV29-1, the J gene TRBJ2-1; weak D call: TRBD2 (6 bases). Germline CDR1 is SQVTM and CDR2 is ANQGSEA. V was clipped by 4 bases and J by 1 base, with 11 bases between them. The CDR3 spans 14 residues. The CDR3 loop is CSVGGLVSYNEQFF. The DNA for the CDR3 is TGCAGCGTTGGGGGACTTGTTTCCTACAATGAGCAGTTCTTC.

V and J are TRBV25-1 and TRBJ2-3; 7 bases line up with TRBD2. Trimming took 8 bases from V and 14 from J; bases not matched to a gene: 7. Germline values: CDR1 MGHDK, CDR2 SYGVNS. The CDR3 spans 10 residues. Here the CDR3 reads CASPRSGGYF. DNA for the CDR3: TGTGCCAGCCCCCGATCGGGGGGGTATTTT.

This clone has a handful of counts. This CDR3 is CASIQQGGVRAFF. The CDR3 nucleotides read TGTGCCAGCATTCAACAAGGAGGGGTTAGAGCTTTCTTT. The chain employs TRBV6-6 and TRBJ1-1; tentative D call: TRBD1 (5 bases). The CDR3 has 13 residues. Germline V gene lookup returns CDR1 MNHNY and CDR2 SVGAGI (reference sequence). V lost 7 bases and J lost 10, with 19 bases in between.

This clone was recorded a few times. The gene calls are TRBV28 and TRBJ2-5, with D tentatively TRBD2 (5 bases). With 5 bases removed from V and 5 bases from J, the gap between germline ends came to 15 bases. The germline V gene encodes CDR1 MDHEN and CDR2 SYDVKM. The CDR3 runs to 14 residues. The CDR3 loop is CASSEGTRLETQYF. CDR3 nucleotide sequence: TGTGCCAGCAGTGAGGGAACTCGCTTGGAGACCCAGTACTTC. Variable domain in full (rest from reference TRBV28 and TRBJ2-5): DVKVTQSSRYLVKRTGEKVFLECVQDMDHENMFWYRQDPGLGLRLIYFSYDVKMKEKGDIPEGYSVSREKKERFSLILESASTNQTSMYLCASSEGTRLETQYFGPGTRLLVL.

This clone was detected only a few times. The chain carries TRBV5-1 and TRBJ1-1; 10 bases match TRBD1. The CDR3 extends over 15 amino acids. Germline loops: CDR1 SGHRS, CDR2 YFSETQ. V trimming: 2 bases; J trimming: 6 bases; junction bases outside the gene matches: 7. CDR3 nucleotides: TGCGCCAGCAGCTTTAGGACAGGGGGGAAGCCTGAAGCTTTCTTT. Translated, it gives CASSFRTGGKPEAFF.

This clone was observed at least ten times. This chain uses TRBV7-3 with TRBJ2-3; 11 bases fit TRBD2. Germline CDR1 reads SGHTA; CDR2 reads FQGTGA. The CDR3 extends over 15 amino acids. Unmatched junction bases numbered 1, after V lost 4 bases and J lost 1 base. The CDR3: CASSSGLAGTDTQYF. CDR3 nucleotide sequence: TGTGCCAGCAGCTCGGGACTAGCGGGCACAGATACGCAGTATTTT.

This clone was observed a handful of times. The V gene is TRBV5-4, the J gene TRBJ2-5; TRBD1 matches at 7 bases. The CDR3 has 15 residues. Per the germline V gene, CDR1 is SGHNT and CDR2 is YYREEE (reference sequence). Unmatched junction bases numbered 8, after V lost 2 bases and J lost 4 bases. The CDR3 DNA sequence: TGTGCCAGCAGCTTTGTGTGGGCAGGGGGAGAGACCCAGTACTTC. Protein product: CASSFVWAGGETQYF.

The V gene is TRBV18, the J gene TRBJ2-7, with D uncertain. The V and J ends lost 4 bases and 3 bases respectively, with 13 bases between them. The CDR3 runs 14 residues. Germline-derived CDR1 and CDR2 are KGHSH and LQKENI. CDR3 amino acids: CASSRGGPNYEQYF. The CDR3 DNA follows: TGTGCCAGCTCACGCGGCGGTCCGAACTACGAGCAGTACTTC.

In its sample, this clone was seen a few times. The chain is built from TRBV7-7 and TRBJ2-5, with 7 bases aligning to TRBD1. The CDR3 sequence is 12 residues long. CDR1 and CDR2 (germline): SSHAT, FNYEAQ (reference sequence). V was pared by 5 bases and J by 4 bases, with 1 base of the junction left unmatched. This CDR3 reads CASSRQGETQYF. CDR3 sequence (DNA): TGTGCCAGCAGCCGACAGGGAGAGACCCAGTACTTC.